The source of this T cell receptor beta chain is a study of identifying expanded T cells in peripheral blood. Study-wide results and caveats: Variance in clone template counts between two-week samples significantly increased with total template count across all healthy donors. Technical replicates showed roughly 1.2 changed clones; roughly two weeks about 16; four weeks 19.

Collection occurred without any documented infections or immune events in donors. Assay used: immunoSEQ multiplex PCR; TCRdb lists only in-frame clones, some missing. In the table there are around 100,000 clones, around nine tenths of which are singletons. Notes on this clone: Its target is unknown.

The sequence derives from a person between 18 and 75 years old in good health. The sequencing input was blood.

This CDR3 is CASSLYQGGSSPLHF. The CDR3 DNA follows: TGTGCCAGCAGTTTATATCAAGGGGGGAGCTCACCCCTCCACTTT. The chain links TRBV28 to TRBJ1-6; the D gene is possibly TRBD1 (6 bases). V lost 1 base, J lost 10 bases, and 14 bases lay in between. The CDR3 totals 15 residues. Per germline, CDR1 MDHEN and CDR2 SYDVKM.